One and the same sample provided the 18 T cell receptor beta chains below, sequenced in a study of Ad26.COV2.S vaccination and SARS-CoV-2 variants. The treatment denotes: approximately 18 received Ad26.COV2.S at low or high dose, single or two shots; roughly five received placebo; per-sample allocation not given. Sample collection was performed on day 63 after the first vaccine or placebo injection. Sequencing was performed with immunoSEQ multiplex PCR; in TCRdb, only in-frame clones are kept and a portion is missing. The top ten clones hold around 1.6% of a sample with over 450,000 clones, around 89% of them seen once. The sequenced sample was peripheral blood, obtained in a trial of Ad26.COV2.S vaccine versus placebo. These receptors were collected from a person aged 18-65 years who received the Ad26.COV2.S COVID-19 vaccine or a placebo.

The chain recombines TRBV12-5 with TRBJ2-3; the D is unclear. Germline loops: CDR1 LGHNT, CDR2 FRNRAP. The CDR3 runs to 15 residues. V was pared by 4 bases and J by 1 base, with 12 bases between. The chain's CDR3 is CASGSSGRRTDTQYF. For the CDR3, the DNA is TGTGCTAGTGGTTCCTCCGGGCGTCGCACAGATACGCAGTATTTT. The variable domain in full, completed from reference TRBV12-5 and TRBJ2-3, reads DARVTQTPRHKVTEMGQEVTMRCQPILGHNTVFWYRQTMMQGLELLAYFRNRAPLDDSGMPKDRFSAEMPDATLATLKIQPSEPRDSAVYFCASGSSGRRTDTQYFGPGTRLTVL.

CDR3: CASSKAGTGRGNSPLHF. CDR3 bases: TGTGCCAGCAGTAAAGCCGGGACAGGGAGAGGGAATTCACCCCTCCACTTT. The V call is TRBV28, the J call TRBJ1-6; TRBD1 aligns across 9 bases. V gave up 5 bases and J gave up 7 bases; unmatched junction bases: 12. The CDR3 has 17 amino acids. Germline CDR1 is MDHEN and CDR2 is SYDVKM.

This chain links TRBV6-4 with TRBJ2-1; perhaps TRBD1 as D (5 bases). CDR3 length: 15 amino acids. Trimming took off 3 bases at V and 6 bases at J, with 15 bases between the two ends. Germline assignment: CDR1 MRHNA and CDR2 SNTAGT. In DNA form, the CDR3 reads TGTGCCAGCAGTGAAGGGGCAGGAGATACCAATGAGCAGTTCTTC. It yields the protein CASSEGAGDTNEQFF.

This clone was detected once. This chain uses TRBV29-1 with TRBJ2-7; TRBD2 matches at 11 bases. The tail of the sequence fits TRBJ2-1 better, so the J call may be wrong. Germline CDR1 and CDR2: SQVTM and ANQGSEA. The CDR3 contains 18 residues. The CDR3 here is CSVEASGGSHLIDNEQFF. The DNA for the CDR3 is TGCAGCGTTGAAGCTAGCGGGGGGTCCCACCTTATTGACAATGAGCAGTTCTTC.

The V and J genes are TRBV2 and TRBJ2-3; D gene unclear. Germline CDR1 is SNHLY and CDR2 is FYNNEI. V was cut by 10 bases and J by 4 bases, with 12 bases left in between. The CDR3 sequence is 12 residues long. The CDR3 DNA reads TGTGCCACCCCGGGCTTTCCAGATACGCAGTATTTT. Translation gives CATPGFPDTQYF.

V usage is TRBV3-1 (or the pseudogene TRBV3-2) and J usage is TRBJ1-1; D remains ambiguous. Germline CDR1 is LGHDT and CDR2 is YNNKEL (reference sequence). The V gene lost 6 bases and the J gene lost 1 base, with 9 bases spanning the gap. This CDR3 is built from 13 residues. The CDR3 DNA sequence: TGTGCCAGCAGACCAAGAAGGAACACTGAAGCTTTCTTT. This encodes CASRPRRNTEAFF.

The chain employs TRBV5-5 and TRBJ1-5; D not certain. This CDR3 region has 14 residues. V lost 1 base, J lost 2 bases, and 7 bases lay in between. Per germline, CDR1 SGHKS and CDR2 YYEKEE (reference sequence). CDR3 nucleotides: TGTGCCAGCAGCTTGATCCCCGGCAATCAGCCCCAGCATTTT. Its translation: CASSLIPGNQPQHF.

The chain combines TRBV9 with TRBJ2-2; 8 positions match TRBD2. The CDR3 consists of 15 residues. Unmatched junction bases numbered 2, after V lost 3 bases and J lost 1 base. Germline V gene data show CDR1 as SGDLS and CDR2 as YYNGEE. This chain's CDR3 is CASSERGRNTGELFF. In nucleotides, the CDR3 is TGTGCCAGCAGCGAGCGGGGGAGGAACACCGGGGAGCTGTTTTTT.

This clone showed up just once. The chain employs TRBV6-6 and TRBJ1-3, with D hard to call. Germline V lookup: CDR1 MNHNY, CDR2 SVGAGI (reference sequence). V lost 6 bases and J lost 0, with 12 bases in between. The CDR3 runs 15 residues. CDR3 protein: CASRKPRGSGNTIYF. The CDR3 bases are TGTGCCAGCAGGAAACCGCGGGGCTCTGGAAACACCATATATTTT.

CDR3: CASSQGRGVQETQYF. In nucleotides, the CDR3 is TGCGCCAGCAGCCAAGGGCGGGGCGTTCAAGAGACCCAGTACTTC. V gene TRBV4-1 combines with J gene TRBJ2-5; possible D gene TRBD2, 6 bases. CDR1 and CDR2 (germline): MGHRA, YSYEKL. Trimming took off 1 base at V and 2 bases at J, with 11 bases between the two ends. The CDR3 has 15 residues.

This clone was detected only once. The chain couples TRBV19 to TRBJ1-2; 7 bases fit TRBD1. The CDR3 runs 14 residues. Germline loops: CDR1 LNHDA, CDR2 SQIVND (reference sequence). Trimming cost V 6 bases and J 8 bases; bases outside gene matches: 12. The CDR3 DNA reads as TGTGCCAGTAGGAAGACAGGGAAGTCGGGAGGCTACACCTTC. Translation: CASRKTGKSGGYTF.

J is TRBJ1-2 and V is TRBV28; no clear D. The CDR3 length is 12 residues. Germline values: CDR1 MDHEN, CDR2 SYDVKM. Between the trimmed V and J ends, which lost 7 bases and 0 bases, there was a span of 6 bases. The CDR3 bases are TGTGCCAGCATGATCCCTAACTATGGCTACACCTTC. This codes for CASMIPNYGYTF.

The chain carries TRBV7-9 and TRBJ2-1; 8 nucleotides line up with TRBD2. From germline, CDR1 is SEHNR and CDR2 FQNEAQ (reference sequence). CDR3 length: 14 residues. V gave up 2 bases and J gave up 7 bases; unmatched junction bases: 4. The CDR3 DNA sequence: TGTGCCAGCAGCTTACCAGGACTAGCTAATGAGCAGTTCTTC. Its protein product is CASSLPGLANEQFF.

DNA of the CDR3: TGTGCCAGCAGCCTAGAGAGCTCTGGGGCCAACGTCCTGACTTTC. This encodes CASSLESSGANVLTF. The gene calls are TRBV3-1 (or the pseudogene TRBV3-2) and TRBJ2-6; D not resolved. The germline V gene encodes CDR1 LGHDT and CDR2 YNNKEL (reference sequence). CDR3 length: 15 amino acids. Trimming took 4 bases from V and 0 from J, leaving 7 bases between them.

V usage is TRBV9 and J usage is TRBJ2-2; TRBD2 matches 7 bases. CDR3 size: 15 residues. After removal of 3 bases from V and 5 bases from J, the junction contained 7 bases not matched to a gene. Germline-derived CDR1 and CDR2 are SGDLS and YYNGEE. The CDR3 sequence: CASSGRLARTGELFF. In DNA form, the CDR3 reads TGTGCCAGCAGCGGCCGACTAGCACGGACCGGGGAGCTGTTTTTT.

The V and J genes are TRBV10-2 and TRBJ1-2; 8 positions match TRBD1. Trimming removed 0 bases from V and 5 bases from J; junction bases left unmatched: 2. The CDR3 covers 14 residues. Germline loops: CDR1 WSHSY, CDR2 SAAADI. CDR3 sequence (DNA): TGCGCCAGCAGTGAGTCGCGGACAGGGTATGGCTACACCTTC. This encodes CASSESRTGYGYTF.

A word on this clone: A read error may produce the germline difference seen at one junction end. Within the sample, other DNA sequences also encode this same CDR3. The chain combines TRBV7-7 with TRBJ1-1; no firm D call. The CDR3 has 13 amino acids. Germline CDR1 reads SSHAT; CDR2 reads FNYEAQ (reference sequence). The CDR3 sequence: CASSLSENTEAFF. In DNA form, the CDR3 reads TGTGCTAGCAGCTTATCAGAGAACACTGAAGCTTTCTTT.

A single count supports this clone. V and J are TRBV6-1 and TRBJ1-4; the D is unclear. CDR1 and CDR2 from the germline V gene are MNHNS and SASEGT. CDR3 length: 15 amino acids. Between the trimmed V and J ends, which lost 2 bases and 8 bases, there was a span of 15 bases. The CDR3 region is CASSESTVDREKLFF. The CDR3 region has the DNA TGTGCCAGCAGTGAAAGCACGGTGGATAGGGAAAAACTGTTTTTT.